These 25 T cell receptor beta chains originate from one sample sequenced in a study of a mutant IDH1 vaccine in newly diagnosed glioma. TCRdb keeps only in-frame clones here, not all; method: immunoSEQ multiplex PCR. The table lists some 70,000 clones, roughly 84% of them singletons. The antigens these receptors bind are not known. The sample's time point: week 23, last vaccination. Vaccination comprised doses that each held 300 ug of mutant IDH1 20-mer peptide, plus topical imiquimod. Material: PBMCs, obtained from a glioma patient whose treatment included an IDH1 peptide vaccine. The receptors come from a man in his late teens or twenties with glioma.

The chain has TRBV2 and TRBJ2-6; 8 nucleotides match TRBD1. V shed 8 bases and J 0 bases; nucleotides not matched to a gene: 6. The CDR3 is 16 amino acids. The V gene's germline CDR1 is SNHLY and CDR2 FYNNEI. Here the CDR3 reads CASLDRVDSGANVLTF. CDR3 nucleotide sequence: TGTGCCAGCCTGGACAGGGTCGACTCTGGGGCCAACGTCCTGACTTTC.

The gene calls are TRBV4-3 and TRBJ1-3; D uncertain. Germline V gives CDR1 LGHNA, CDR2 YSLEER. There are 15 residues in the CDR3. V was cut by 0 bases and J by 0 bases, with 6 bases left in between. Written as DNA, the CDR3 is TGCGCCAGCAGCCAAGAGAGATACTCTGGAAACACCATATATTTT. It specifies CASSQERYSGNTIYF.

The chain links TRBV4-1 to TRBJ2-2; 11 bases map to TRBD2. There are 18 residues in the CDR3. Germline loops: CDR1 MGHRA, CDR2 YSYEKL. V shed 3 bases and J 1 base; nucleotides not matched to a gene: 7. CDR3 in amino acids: CASSQSLAGGLNTGELFF. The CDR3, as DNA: TGCGCCAGCAGCCAGTCGCTAGCGGGGGGCTTGAACACCGGGGAGCTGTTTTTT.

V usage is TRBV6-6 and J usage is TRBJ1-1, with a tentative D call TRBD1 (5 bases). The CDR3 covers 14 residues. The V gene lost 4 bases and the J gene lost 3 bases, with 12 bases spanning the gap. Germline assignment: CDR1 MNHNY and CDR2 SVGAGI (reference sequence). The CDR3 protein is CASSSVGRDTEAFF. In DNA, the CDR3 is TGTGCCAGCAGTTCCGTGGGACGGGACACTGAAGCTTTCTTT.

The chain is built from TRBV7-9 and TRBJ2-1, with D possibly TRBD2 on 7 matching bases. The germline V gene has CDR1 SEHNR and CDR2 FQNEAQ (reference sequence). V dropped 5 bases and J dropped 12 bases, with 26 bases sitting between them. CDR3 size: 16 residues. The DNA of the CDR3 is TGTGCCAGCAGCAGGGGGGGGGCAGCCTTTTTACTTGGGCAGTTCTTC. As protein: CASSRGGAAFLLGQFF.

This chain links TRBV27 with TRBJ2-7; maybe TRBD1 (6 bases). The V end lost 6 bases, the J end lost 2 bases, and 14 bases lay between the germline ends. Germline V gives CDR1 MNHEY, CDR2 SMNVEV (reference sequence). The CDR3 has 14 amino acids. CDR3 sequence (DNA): TGTGCCAGCAGCCCCCGGGACAACACCTACGAGCAGTACTTC. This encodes CASSPRDNTYEQYF.

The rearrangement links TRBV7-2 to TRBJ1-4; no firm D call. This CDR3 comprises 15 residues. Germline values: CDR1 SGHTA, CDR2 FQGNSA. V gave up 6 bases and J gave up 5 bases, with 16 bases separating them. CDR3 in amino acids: CASRGMGNENEKLFF. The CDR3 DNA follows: TGTGCCAGCAGGGGGATGGGGAATGAAAATGAAAAACTGTTTTTT.

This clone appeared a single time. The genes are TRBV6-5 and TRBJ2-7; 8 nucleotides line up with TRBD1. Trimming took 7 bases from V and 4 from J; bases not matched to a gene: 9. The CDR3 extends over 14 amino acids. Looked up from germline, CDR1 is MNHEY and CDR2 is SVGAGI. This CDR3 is CASTKFGQGYEQYF. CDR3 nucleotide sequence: TGTGCCAGCACCAAATTCGGACAGGGATACGAGCAGTACTTC.

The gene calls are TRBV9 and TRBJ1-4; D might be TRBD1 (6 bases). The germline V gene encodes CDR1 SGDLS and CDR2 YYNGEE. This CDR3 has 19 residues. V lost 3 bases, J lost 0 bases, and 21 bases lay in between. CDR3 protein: CASSETLTGTISTNEKLFF. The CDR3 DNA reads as TGTGCCAGCAGCGAAACCCTGACAGGAACAATCTCAACTAATGAAAAACTGTTTTTT.

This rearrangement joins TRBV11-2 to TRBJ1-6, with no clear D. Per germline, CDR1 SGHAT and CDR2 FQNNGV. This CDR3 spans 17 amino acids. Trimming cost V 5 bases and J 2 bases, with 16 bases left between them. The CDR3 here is CASSPHLHEPYNSPLHF. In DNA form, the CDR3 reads TGTGCCAGCAGCCCACATTTACACGAACCCTATAATTCACCCCTCCACTTT.

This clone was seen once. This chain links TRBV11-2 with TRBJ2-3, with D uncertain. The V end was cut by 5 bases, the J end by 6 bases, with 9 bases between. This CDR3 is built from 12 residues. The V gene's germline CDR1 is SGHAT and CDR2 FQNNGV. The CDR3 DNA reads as TGTGCCAGCAGCCCAGAGTTTGATACGCAGTATTTT. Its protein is CASSPEFDTQYF.

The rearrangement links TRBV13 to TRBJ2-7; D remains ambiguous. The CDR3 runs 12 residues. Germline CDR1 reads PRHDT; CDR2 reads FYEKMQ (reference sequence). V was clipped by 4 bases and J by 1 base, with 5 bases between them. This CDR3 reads CASSSLSYEQYF. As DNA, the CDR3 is TGTGCCAGCAGCTCTCTATCCTACGAGCAGTACTTC.

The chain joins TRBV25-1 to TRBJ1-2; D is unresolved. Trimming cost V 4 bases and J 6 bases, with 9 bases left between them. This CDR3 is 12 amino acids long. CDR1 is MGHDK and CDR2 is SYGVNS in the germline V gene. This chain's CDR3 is CASSVAMDGYTF. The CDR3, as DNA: TGTGCCAGCAGTGTGGCAATGGATGGCTACACCTTC.

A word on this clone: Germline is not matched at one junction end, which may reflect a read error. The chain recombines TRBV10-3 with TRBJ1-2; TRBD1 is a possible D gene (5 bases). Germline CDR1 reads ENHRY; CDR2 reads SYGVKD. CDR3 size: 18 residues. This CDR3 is CAITEGGQGVKLDYGYTF. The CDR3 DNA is TGTGCCATCACTGAGGGCGGGCAGGGAGTCAAGTTGGACTATGGCTACACCTTC.

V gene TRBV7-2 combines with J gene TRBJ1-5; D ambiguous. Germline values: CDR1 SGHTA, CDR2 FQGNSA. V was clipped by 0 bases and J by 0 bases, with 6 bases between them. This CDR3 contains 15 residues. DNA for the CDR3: TGTGCCAGCAGCTTAGCGCGGGTTAGCAATCAGCCCCAGCATTTT. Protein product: CASSLARVSNQPQHF.

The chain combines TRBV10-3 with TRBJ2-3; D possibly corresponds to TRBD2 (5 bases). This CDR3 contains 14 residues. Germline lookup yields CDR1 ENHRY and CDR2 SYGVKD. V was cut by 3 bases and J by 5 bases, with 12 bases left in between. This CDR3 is CAISDMLAGDTQYF. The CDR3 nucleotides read TGTGCCATCAGTGACATGCTAGCAGGAGATACGCAGTATTTT.

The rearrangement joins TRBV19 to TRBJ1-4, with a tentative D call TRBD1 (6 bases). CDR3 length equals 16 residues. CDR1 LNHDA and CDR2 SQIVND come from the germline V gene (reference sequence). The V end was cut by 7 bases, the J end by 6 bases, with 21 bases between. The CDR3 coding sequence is TGTGCCAGTACCACCTACGACTCAGGGGCGTATGAAAAACTGTTTTTT. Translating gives CASTTYDSGAYEKLFF.

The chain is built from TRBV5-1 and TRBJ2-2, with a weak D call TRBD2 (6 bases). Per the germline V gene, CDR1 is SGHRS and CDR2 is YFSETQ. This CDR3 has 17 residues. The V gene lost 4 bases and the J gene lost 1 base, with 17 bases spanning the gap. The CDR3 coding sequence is TGCGCCAGCAGCCTACTCCCGGGACTGCTGAACACCGGGGAGCTGTTTTTT. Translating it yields CASSLLPGLLNTGELFF.

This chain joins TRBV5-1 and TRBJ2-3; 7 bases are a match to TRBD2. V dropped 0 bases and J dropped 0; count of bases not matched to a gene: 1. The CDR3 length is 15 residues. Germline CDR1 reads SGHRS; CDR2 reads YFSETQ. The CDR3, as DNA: TGCGCCAGCAGCTTGGTTAGCGGGAGCACAGATACGCAGTATTTT. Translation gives CASSLVSGSTDTQYF.

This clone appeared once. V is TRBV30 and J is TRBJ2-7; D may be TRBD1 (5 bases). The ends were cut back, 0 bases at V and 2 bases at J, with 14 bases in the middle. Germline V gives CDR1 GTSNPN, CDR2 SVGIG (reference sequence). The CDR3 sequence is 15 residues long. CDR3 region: CAWSVPRGKAYEQYF. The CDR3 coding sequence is TGTGCCTGGAGTGTACCAAGGGGAAAAGCCTACGAGCAGTACTTC.

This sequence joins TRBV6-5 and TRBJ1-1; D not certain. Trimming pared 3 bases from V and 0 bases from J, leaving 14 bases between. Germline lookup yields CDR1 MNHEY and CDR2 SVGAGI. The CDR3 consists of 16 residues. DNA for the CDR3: TGTGCCAGCAGTTATGTTCCAGCATCCCTGAACACTGAAGCTTTCTTT. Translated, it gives CASSYVPASLNTEAFF.

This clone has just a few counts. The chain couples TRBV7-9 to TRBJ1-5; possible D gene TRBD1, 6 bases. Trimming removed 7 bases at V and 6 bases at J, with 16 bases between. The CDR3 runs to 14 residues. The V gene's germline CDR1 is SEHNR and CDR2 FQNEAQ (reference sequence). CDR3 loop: CASTIGGSGQPQHF. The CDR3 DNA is TGTGCCAGCACCATAGGGGGATCGGGTCAGCCCCAGCATTTT. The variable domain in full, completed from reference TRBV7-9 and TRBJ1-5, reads DTGVSQNPRHKITKRGQNVTFRCDPISEHNRLYWYRQTLGQGPEFLTYFQNEAQLEKSRLLSDRFSAERPKGSFSTLEIQRTEQGDSAMYLCASTIGGSGQPQHFGDGTRLSIL.

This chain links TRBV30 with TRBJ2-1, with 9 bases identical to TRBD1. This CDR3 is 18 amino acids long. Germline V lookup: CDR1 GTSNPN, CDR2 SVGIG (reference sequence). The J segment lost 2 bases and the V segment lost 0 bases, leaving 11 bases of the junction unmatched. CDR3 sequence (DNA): TGTGCCTGGAGTGTACGAGGGACAGGGTGGTACCCCTACAATGAGCAGTTCTTC. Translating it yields CAWSVRGTGWYPYNEQFF. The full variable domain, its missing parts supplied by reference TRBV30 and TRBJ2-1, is SQTIHQWPATLVQPVGSPLSLECTVEGTSNPNLYWYRQAAGRGLQLLFYSVGIGQISSEVPQNLSASRPQDRQFILSSKKLLLSDSGFYLCAWSVRGTGWYPYNEQFFGPGTRLTVL.

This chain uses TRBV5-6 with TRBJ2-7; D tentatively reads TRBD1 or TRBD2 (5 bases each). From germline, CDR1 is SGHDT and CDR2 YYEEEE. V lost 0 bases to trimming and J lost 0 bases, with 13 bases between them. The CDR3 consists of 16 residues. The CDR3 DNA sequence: TGTGCCAGCAGCTTGGCTGGTGGGACCGTCTCCTACGAGCAGTACTTC. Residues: CASSLAGGTVSYEQYF.

The CDR3 nucleotides read TGTGCCAGCAGTTACTCGAAACTTCCTAACACTGAAGCTTTCTTT. Encoded protein: CASSYSKLPNTEAFF. The rearrangement links TRBV6-5 to TRBJ1-1, with unresolved D. V shed 0 bases and J shed 2 bases, with 10 bases lying between them. This CDR3 contains 15 residues. The germline V gene encodes CDR1 MNHEY and CDR2 SVGAGI.